Listed below are T cell receptor beta chains from one sample, sequenced in a study of T cell responses to AZD1222 COVID-19 vaccine. TCRdb's table, derived via immunoSEQ multiplex PCR, lists solely in-frame clones and lacks some. The sample shows approximately 130,000 clones, around 90% of them seen only once. This sample comprised peripheral blood, obtained 28 days after the second AZD1222 dose. Source of these receptors: an adult who received the AZD1222 COVID-19 vaccine. CDR3s include the opening cysteine and the closing phenylalanine or tryptophan. The order of the fields is D gene, clone size, J gene, CDR3 length, V gene, CDR3 protein, CDR3 DNA. D genes are given only for firm matches. Clone size, where shown, is once, few, many, or a class for clones that have expanded.

>-|-|TRBJ2-1|15|TRBV7-8
CASSLDRQIYNEQFF
TGTGCCAGCAGCTTAGACCGCCAGATCTACAATGAGCAGTTCTTC
>TRBD1|-|TRBJ2-1|15|TRBV20-1
CSASPDRGSYNEQFF
TGCAGTGCTAGTCCCGACAGGGGTTCCTACAATGAGCAGTTCTTC
>TRBD2|medium-sized|TRBJ2-5|16|TRBV7-9
CASSLGLAGEQETQYF
TGTGCCAGCAGCTTGGGACTAGCGGGGGAGCAAGAGACCCAGTACTTC
>-|-|TRBJ1-5|16|TRBV6-2/TRBV6-3
CASSTRFGNTNQPQHF
TGTGCCAGCAGCACCCGGTTTGGCAATACTAATCAGCCCCAGCATTTT
>TRBD1|few|TRBJ1-2|13|TRBV29-1
CSVERTGGYGYTF
TGCAGCGTCGAAAGGACAGGGGGCTATGGCTACACCTTC
>TRBD1|-|TRBJ1-5|13|TRBV30
CAWSRQGGQPQHF
TGTGCCTGGAGTAGACAGGGCGGTCAGCCCCAGCATTTT
>-|-|TRBJ2-1|14|TRBV14
CASSQTRPYNEQFF
TGTGCCAGCAGCCAGACTAGGCCCTACAATGAGCAGTTCTTC
>TRBD1|-|TRBJ1-6|15|TRBV2
CASSGGQGAGSPLHF
TGTGCCAGCAGTGGGGGACAGGGGGCGGGATCACCCCTCCACTTT
>-|-|TRBJ1-2|13|TRBV7-2
CASSPAPIYGYTF
TGTGCCAGCAGCCCCGCCCCGATCTATGGCTACACCTTC
>TRBD1|-|TRBJ1-3|16|TRBV7-2
CASSVQTGGSGNTIYF
TGTGCCAGCAGCGTGCAGACAGGGGGTTCGGGAAACACCATATATTTT
>-|-|TRBJ1-2|16|TRBV27
CASGYEGHRRGYGYTF
TGTGCCAGCGGTTACGAGGGTCACAGGAGGGGCTATGGCTACACCTTC
>-|-|TRBJ2-7|17|TRBV7-8
CASSFGPRDKSSYEQYF
TGTGCCAGCAGCTTTGGGCCCCGGGACAAGAGCTCCTACGAGCAGTACTTC
>-|-|TRBJ2-1|10|TRBV3-1/TRBV3-2
CASSGGEQFF
TGTGCCAGCAGTGGAGGTGAGCAGTTCTTC
>TRBD1|-|TRBJ1-5|11|TRBV28
CASRGTVFQHF
TGTGCCAGCAGGGGGACAGTATTCCAGCATTTT
>-|-|TRBJ2-7|14|TRBV5-4
CASSPWGSSYEQYF
TGTGCCAGCAGCCCGTGGGGGAGCTCCTACGAGCAGTACTTC
>TRBD1|-|TRBJ1-5|14|TRBV6-2/TRBV6-3
CASSSPGGSQPQHF
TGTGCCAGCAGTTCCCCAGGGGGAAGTCAGCCCCAGCATTTT
>-|once|TRBJ2-2|13|TRBV2
CATKGTLTGELFF
TGTGCCACCAAGGGGACCCTTACCGGGGAGCTGTTTTTT
>TRBD1|-|TRBJ1-1|13|TRBV19
CASTVTGSPEAFF
TGTGCCAGTACCGTGACAGGGTCCCCTGAAGCTTTCTTT
>-|-|TRBJ1-2|13|TRBV18
CASLDGSNYGYTF
TGTGCCAGCCTCGATGGGTCTAACTATGGCTACACCTTC
>-|once|TRBJ2-7|11|TRBV20-1
CSAWTNYEQYF
TGCAGTGCCTGGACTAACTACGAGCAGTACTTC
>-|-|TRBJ2-2|14|TRBV7-6
CASTPGGGTGELFF
TGTGCCAGCACCCCCGGTGGCGGAACCGGGGAGCTGTTTTTT
>-|once|TRBJ1-2|13|TRBV4-2
CASSPGVNYGYTF
TGTGCCAGCAGCCCCGGGGTCAACTATGGCTACACCTTC
>-|once|TRBJ1-2|13|TRBV6-5
CASSYRPNYGYTF
TGTGCCAGCAGTTACCGGCCTAACTATGGCTACACCTTC
>-|-|TRBJ1-1|13|TRBV5-8
CASSLGGDTEAFF
TGTGCCAGCAGCTTGGGGGGGGATACTGAAGCTTTCTTT
>-|-|TRBJ1-5|13|TRBV2
CASSRDINQPQHF
TGTGCCAGCAGCAGGGATATCAATCAGCCCCAGCATTTT
>-|-|TRBJ2-7|11|TRBV20-1
CSARDSYEQYF
TGCAGTGCTAGGGACAGCTACGAGCAGTACTTC
>-|-|TRBJ2-2|12|TRBV12-3/TRBV12-4
CASSLSAGELFF
TGTGCCAGCAGTTTGAGCGCCGGGGAGCTGTTTTTT